This T cell receptor beta chain was retrieved from a study of cytomegalovirus exposure and HLA in healthy donors. General study results and limits: Researchers had no immune exposure information except CMV serostatus available.

V lost 3 bases and J 2 bases, leaving 8 bases between the germline ends. Per germline, CDR1 MDHEN and CDR2 SYDVKM. The length of the CDR3 is 14 residues. These donors, healthy bone marrow donors, were studied. This clone was counted a few times. Its antigen remains unknown. PCR employed 60 Vbeta and 13 Jbeta primers. The data were produced by immunoSEQ multiplex PCR, yet TCRdb's version contains in-frame clones alone and is incomplete. The sample shows about 97,000 clones, 63% of them seen only once. The clonotype comes from a human donor in good health. V gene TRBV28 combines with J gene TRBJ1-5; tentatively, D is TRBD1 (6 bases). Material: PBMCs. In DNA, the CDR3 is TGTGCCAGCAGTTTGTGGGGGCGCAATCAGCCCCAGCATTTT. Amino acids: CASSLWGRNQPQHF.